This T cell receptor (beta chain) emerged from a study of response to subunit inactivated influenza vaccine. The CDR3 is 13 residues long. With 10 bases removed from V and 1 base from J, the gap between germline ends came to 13 bases. CDR1 and CDR2 (germline): SGHVS, FNYEAQ. Using its own MiXCR run on the RT-PCR reads, TCRdb lists one record per CDR3 protein. The sample lists 630,000 or so distinct CDR3 sequences; less than 20% were seen once. This clonotype was seen a few times. The chain is built from TRBV7-6 and TRBJ2-5, with D possibly being TRBD2 (6 bases). Sequencing was performed on PBMCs from blood, taken 11 to 12 days after vaccination. The sequence derives from a man aged 45-65 years who received an inactivated influenza vaccine. CDR3 bases: TGTGCCATGCGGGGAAGGGGCCAAGAGACCCAGTACTTC. Its protein is CAMRGRGQETQYF.